This is a list of T cell receptor beta chains from one sample in a study of T cells in Graves' hyperthyroidism and ophthalmopathy. TCRdb reprocessed the multiplex PCR reads via MiXCR and lists one record per CDR3 protein. The sample shows roughly 840,000 distinct CDR3 sequences, about two fifths of them seen only once. The source material was blood. Receptors originate from a man aged 18 to 30 with Graves' hyperthyroidism. CDR3s include the opening cysteine and the closing phenylalanine or tryptophan. The D gene is left open where the match is weak. Clone size is stated in some rows and not others, as once, few, many or a class when expanded.

length,V,size,D,J,DNA,CDR3
13,TRBV10-3,.,.,TRBJ1-1,TGTGCCATCAGTGAAGGGACGAACACTGAAGCTTTCTTT,CAISEGTNTEAFF
15,TRBV10-3,many,.,TRBJ1-1,TGTGCCATCAGTGTATTCGCAGGCCGAAACACTGAAGCTTTCTTT,CAISVFAGRNTEAFF
16,TRBV12-3/TRBV12-4,few,.,TRBJ2-5,TGTGCCAGCAGTTTATGGGGCCTAGCAGTTGAGGAGACCCAGTACTTC,CASSLWGLAVEETQYF
13,TRBV4-1,few,.,TRBJ1-1,TGCGCCAGCAGCCAAGTGAGCAGCACTGAAGCTTTCTTT,CASSQVSSTEAFF
15,TRBV7-9,many,.,TRBJ1-4,TGTGCCAGCAGCGCCCCGGTGGCGCGGGGGGAAAAACTGTTTTTT,CASSAPVARGEKLFF
14,TRBV7-8,few,.,TRBJ2-2,TGTGCCAGCAGCCAAGGAAGGGGCACCGGGGAGCTGTTTTTT,CASSQGRGTGELFF
15,TRBV5-4,many,.,TRBJ2-2,TGTGCCAGCAGCTTTAAAGGGGCGAACACCGGGGAGCTGTTTTTT,CASSFKGANTGELFF
17,TRBV5-4,.,TRBD1,TRBJ1-1,TGCGCCAGCAGCGCGCGGGACAGGGCAGCGGTGAACACTGAAGCTTTCTTT,CASSARDRAAVNTEAFF
12,TRBV7-9,many,.,TRBJ2-2,TGTGCCAGGGACAGCACAACCGGGGAGCTGTTTTTT,CARDSTTGELFF
15,TRBV7-8,few,.,TRBJ2-2,TGTGCCAGCAGCTTAGCGCGACTAGAATCCGGGGAGCTGTTTTTT,CASSLARLESGELFF
13,TRBV20-1,many,TRBD2,TRBJ2-7,TGCAGTGCAGTGACTAGCGGCTCCTACGAGCAGTACTTC,CSAVTSGSYEQYF
17,TRBV24-1,few,TRBD1,TRBJ2-2,TGTGCCACCAGTCATCCGGACAGGGGACAAAACACCGGGGAGCTGTTTTTT,CATSHPDRGQNTGELFF
20,TRBV7-9,once,.,TRBJ1-2,TGTGCCAGCAGCTCCTTACCTTGGAACCCGGGGGCAGGGTATTCCTATGGCTACACCTTC,CASSSLPWNPGAGYSYGYTF
16,TRBV6-5,many,.,TRBJ2-5,TGTGCCAGCAGCCTACTAGCCCCGCGGGGTCAAGAGACCCAGTACTTC,CASSLLAPRGQETQYF
15,TRBV9,few,TRBD2,TRBJ2-7,TGTGCCAGCAGCTGGGTCGGGGGGACCACCTACGAGCAGTACTTC,CASSWVGGTTYEQYF
16,TRBV20-1,few,.,TRBJ1-1,TGCAGTGCTACTAGGAGAGGGGGGGGACCGAACACTGAAGCTTTCTTT,CSATRRGGGPNTEAFF
14,TRBV7-9,many,.,TRBJ1-5,TGTGCCAGCAGCACGGACGGAGGAAATCAGCCCCAGCATTTT,CASSTDGGNQPQHF
12,TRBV12-3/TRBV12-4,.,.,TRBJ2-2,TGTGCCAGCAGTTATGGGGGCGGGGAGCTGTTTTTT,CASSYGGGELFF
14,TRBV2,.,TRBD2,TRBJ2-7,TGTGCCAGTAATTGGGGGGGGGTCTGGGAAGAGCAGTACTTC,CASNWGGVWEEQYF
13,TRBV7-2,many,.,TRBJ2-5,TGTGCCAGCAGGGTGGGGGCCGGAGAGACCCAGTACTTC,CASRVGAGETQYF
16,TRBV4-1,many,.,TRBJ1-1,TGCGCCAGCAGCCCGAGACAGGTTGAGGTGAACACTGAAGCTTTCTTT,CASSPRQVEVNTEAFF
14,TRBV2,many,.,TRBJ2-2,TGTGCCAGCAAAGGGGGGCCTAACACCGGGGAGCTGTTTTTT,CASKGGPNTGELFF
13,TRBV12-3/TRBV12-4,.,.,TRBJ2-5,TGTGCCAGCAGTTTCCAAGGGACCGAGACCCAGTACTTC,CASSFQGTETQYF
10,TRBV6-6,.,TRBD1,TRBJ1-1,TGTGCCACCGGGACAGCTGAAGCTTTCTTT,CATGTAEAFF
14,TRBV19,.,TRBD2,TRBJ2-7,TGTGCCAGCAGGAGAGCGGGGGAGACCTACGAGCAGTACTTC,CASRRAGETYEQYF
12,TRBV12-3/TRBV12-4,.,.,TRBJ2-2,TGTGCCAGCGGCACAAGCACCGGGGAGCTGTTTTTT,CASGTSTGELFF
14,TRBV15,many,TRBD1,TRBJ1-1,TGTGCCACCAGCCCCCGGACAGGGGATCGTCGAGCTTTCTTT,CATSPRTGDRRAFF
16,TRBV7-9,.,TRBD2,TRBJ2-5,TGTGCCAGCAGCCGCACTAGCGGGAGTCCCCAAGAGACCCAGTACTTC,CASSRTSGSPQETQYF
15,TRBV7-2,.,TRBD1,TRBJ2-5,TGTGCCAGCAGCGTGAGACAGGGTTCACAAGAGACCCAGTACTTC,CASSVRQGSQETQYF
14,TRBV13,few,TRBD1,TRBJ2-7,TGTGCCAGCAGCTCTCCGGACAGGGGATACGAGCAGTACTTC,CASSSPDRGYEQYF
13,TRBV25-1,.,.,TRBJ1-2,TGTGCCAGCAGTGCTAGTTCAGGGCATGGCTACACCTTC,CASSASSGHGYTF
15,TRBV14,few,.,TRBJ2-5,TGTGCCAGCAGCCAAGGAGGCAGTACCCAAGAGACCCAGTACTTC,CASSQGGSTQETQYF
16,TRBV5-5,.,TRBD1,TRBJ2-2,TGTGCCAGCAGCAGTGCCCAACAGGGGGAGACCGGGGAGCTGTTTTTT,CASSSAQQGETGELFF
11,TRBV29-1,.,.,TRBJ2-5,TGCAGCGCCAACTTCCAAGAGACCCAGTACTTC,CSANFQETQYF